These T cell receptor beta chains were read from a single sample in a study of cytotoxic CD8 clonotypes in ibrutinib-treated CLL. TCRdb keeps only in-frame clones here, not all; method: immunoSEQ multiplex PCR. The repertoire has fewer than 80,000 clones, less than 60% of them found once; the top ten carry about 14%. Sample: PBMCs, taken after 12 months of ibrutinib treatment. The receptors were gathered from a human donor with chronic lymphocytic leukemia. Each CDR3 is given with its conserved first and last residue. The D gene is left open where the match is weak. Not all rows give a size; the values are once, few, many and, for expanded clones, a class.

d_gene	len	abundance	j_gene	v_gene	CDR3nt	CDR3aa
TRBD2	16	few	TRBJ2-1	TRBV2	TGTGCCAGCAGCCCCCCGGGGGGACTAGCGGACAATGAGCAGTTCTTC	CASSPPGGLADNEQFF
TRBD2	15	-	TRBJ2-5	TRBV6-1	TGTGCCAGCAGTTCAAAAGCGGGGGCACAAGAGACCCAGTACTTC	CASSSKAGAQETQYF
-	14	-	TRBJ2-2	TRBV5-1	TGCGCCAGCAGCTTGGAACCGAGGACCGGGGAGCTGTTTTTT	CASSLEPRTGELFF
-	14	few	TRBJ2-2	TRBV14	TGTGCCAGCAGCCAAGGACAGGACACCGGGGAGCTGTTTTTT	CASSQGQDTGELFF
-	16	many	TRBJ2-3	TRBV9	TGTGCCAGCAATAATCCCCGGGACCCCAGGACGGATACGCAGTATTTT	CASNNPRDPRTDTQYF
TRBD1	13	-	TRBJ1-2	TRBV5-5	TGTGCCAGCAGCTTGGTAGGGACAGGCGTATGGACCTTC	CASSLVGTGVWTF
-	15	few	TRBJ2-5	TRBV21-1	TGTGCCAGCAGCAAAGCTGGGGGCGAGGGAAAGACCCAGTACTTC	CASSKAGGEGKTQYF
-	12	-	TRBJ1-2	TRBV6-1	TGTGCCAGCAGAGCCAGTGGCTATGGCTACACCTTC	CASRASGYGYTF
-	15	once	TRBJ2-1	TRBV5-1	TGCGCCAGCAGCTTCATGGGGACATCCTACAATGAGCAGTTCTTC	CASSFMGTSYNEQFF
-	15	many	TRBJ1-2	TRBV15	TGTGCCACCAGCACTTCTGGACGGCCAGGCTATGGCTACACCTTC	CATSTSGRPGYGYTF
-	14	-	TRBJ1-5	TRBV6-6	TGTGCCAGCAGTTACAACGGGAACAATCAGCCCCAGCATTTT	CASSYNGNNQPQHF
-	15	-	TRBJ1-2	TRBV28	TGTGCCAGCAGGGCGTCGGGACACTATTTCTATGGCTACACCTTC	CASRASGHYFYGYTF
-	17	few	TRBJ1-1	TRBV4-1	TGCGCCAGCAGCCAAGATCCCCAGGGGATAGCGAACACTGAAGCTTTCTTT	CASSQDPQGIANTEAFF
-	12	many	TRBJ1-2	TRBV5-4	TGTGCCAGCAGTGAGACGGACTATGGCTACACCTTC	CASSETDYGYTF
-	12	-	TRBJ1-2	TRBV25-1	TGTGCCAGCAGTTCCGGGGGGATGGGGTACACCTTC	CASSSGGMGYTF
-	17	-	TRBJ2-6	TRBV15	TGTGCCACCAGCAGAGGAGGGCCGCTCTCTGGGGCCAACGTCCTGACTTTC	CATSRGGPLSGANVLTF
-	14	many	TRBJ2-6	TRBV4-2	TGTGCCAGCAGCCTAAGGCCAGGGGCCAACGTCCTGACTTTC	CASSLRPGANVLTF
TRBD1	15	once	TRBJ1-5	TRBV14	TGTGCCAGCAGCCCAGAGGGACAGGGGGATCAGCCCCAGCATTTT	CASSPEGQGDQPQHF
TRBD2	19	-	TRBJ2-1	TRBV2	TGTGCCAGCAGTGAAGATATTTTCTGGGGACTAGCGGACGACAATGAGCAGTTCTTC	CASSEDIFWGLADDNEQFF
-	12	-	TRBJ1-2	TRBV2	TGTGCCAGCAGGAGGACACACTATGGCTACACCTTC	CASRRTHYGYTF
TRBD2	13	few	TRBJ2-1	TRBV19	TGTGCCAGCGGGACTAGCGGGAGGAATGAGCAGTTCTTC	CASGTSGRNEQFF
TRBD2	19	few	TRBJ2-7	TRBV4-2	TGTGCCAGCAGCCAAGTAGGGGGCCGCCTAGCGGGAGGACGGAACGAGCAGTACTTC	CASSQVGGRLAGGRNEQYF
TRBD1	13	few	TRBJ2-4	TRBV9	TGTGCCAGCAGCTCGCGACAGGGCGCTGTTCAGTACTTC	CASSSRQGAVQYF
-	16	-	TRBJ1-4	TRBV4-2	TGTGCCAGCAGCCAAGTGGGGGCAGGGTGGGGCGAAAAACTGTTTTTT	CASSQVGAGWGEKLFF
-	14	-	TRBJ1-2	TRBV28	TGTGCCAGCAGTACCCAACGGACGTTTGGTGGCTACACCTTC	CASSTQRTFGGYTF
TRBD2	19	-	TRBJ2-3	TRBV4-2	TGTGCCAGCAGCCAAGAAGGGACTAGCGGGAGAGGGCGGGCAGATACGCAGTATTTT	CASSQEGTSGRGRADTQYF
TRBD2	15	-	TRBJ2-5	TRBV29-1	TGCAGCGTTGCGAGCCCAGCGGGAGTCCAAGAGACCCAGTACTTC	CSVASPAGVQETQYF
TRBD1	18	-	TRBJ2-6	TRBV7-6	TGTGCCAGCAGCTTGTACAGGGGGCGCAGCTCTGGGGCCAACGTCCTGACTTTC	CASSLYRGRSSGANVLTF
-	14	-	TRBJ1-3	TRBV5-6	TGTGCCAGCAGCTTGGTTTCTTCGGGAAACACCATATATTTT	CASSLVSSGNTIYF
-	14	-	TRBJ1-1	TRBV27	TGTGCCAGCAGTGAAACAGGGTGGAGGACTGAAGCTTTCTTT	CASSETGWRTEAFF
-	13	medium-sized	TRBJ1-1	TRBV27	TGTGCCAGCAGTTTATTTTCTAACACTGAAGCTTTCTTT	CASSLFSNTEAFF
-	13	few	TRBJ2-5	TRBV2	TGTGCCAGCAGTGTTCAGCTCCGAGAGACCCAGTACTTC	CASSVQLRETQYF
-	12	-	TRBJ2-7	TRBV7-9	TGTGCCAGCAGTCCAACTGGCTACGAGCAGTACTTC	CASSPTGYEQYF
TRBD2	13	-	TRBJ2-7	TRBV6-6	TGTGCCAGCAGATCAAGCGGGGCCTACGAGCAGTACTTC	CASRSSGAYEQYF
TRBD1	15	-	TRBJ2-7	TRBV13	TGTGCCAGCAGCTATGACAGGGGATCCTACTACGAGCAGTACTTC	CASSYDRGSYYEQYF
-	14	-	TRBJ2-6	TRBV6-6	TGTGCCAGCAGGGGGGGTGGTGGGGCCAACGTCCTGACTTTC	CASRGGGGANVLTF
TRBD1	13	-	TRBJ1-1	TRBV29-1	TGCAGCGTCCGTCGACAGGGCCACACTGAAGCTTTCTTT	CSVRRQGHTEAFF
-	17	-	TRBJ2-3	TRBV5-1	TGCGCCAGCAGCTTGGCCCTCAAGGAGGGGGTCACAGATACGCAGTATTTT	CASSLALKEGVTDTQYF
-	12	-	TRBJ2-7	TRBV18	TGTGCCAGCTCCCCTAGTCGGAACGAGCAGTACTTC	CASSPSRNEQYF
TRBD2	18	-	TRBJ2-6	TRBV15	TGTGCCACCAGCAGGCTTTTCGGGAGGGAGTCTGGGGCCAACGTCCTGACTTTC	CATSRLFGRESGANVLTF
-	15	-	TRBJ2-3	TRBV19	TGTGCCAGTAGTATAGTGCCAGGGCAGGCAGATACGCAGTATTTT	CASSIVPGQADTQYF
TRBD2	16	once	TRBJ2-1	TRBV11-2	TGTGCCAGCAGCGCCGGGACTAGCGGGGGCTACAATGAGCAGTTCTTC	CASSAGTSGGYNEQFF
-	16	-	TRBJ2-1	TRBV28	TGTGCCAGCAGTTTCACCTGGGCTACGGAATACAATGAGCAGTTCTTC	CASSFTWATEYNEQFF
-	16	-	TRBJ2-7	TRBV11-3	TGTGCCAGCAGCGCAGGGGGGGAGACAGGGTCTTACGAGCAGTACTTC	CASSAGGETGSYEQYF
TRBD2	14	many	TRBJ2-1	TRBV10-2	TGCGCCAGCAGTGTCGCGGGAGGTTACAATGAGCAGTTCTTC	CASSVAGGYNEQFF
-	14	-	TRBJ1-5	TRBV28	TGTGCCAGCAGTTTGAGGGTTAGCAATCAGCCCCAGCATTTT	CASSLRVSNQPQHF
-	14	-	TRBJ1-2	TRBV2	TGTGCCAGCAGCCAACGTGGGGGTTTGGGTGGCTACACCTTC	CASSQRGGLGGYTF
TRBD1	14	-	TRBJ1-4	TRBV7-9	TGTGCCAGCAGCGGGACAGAAGATAATGAAAAACTGTTTTTT	CASSGTEDNEKLFF